This T cell receptor beta chain was documented in a study of T-cell memory formation after mild COVID-19. General study findings and limits: CD4+ clones that contracted lay mainly in CM and EM; CD8+ ones lay in EMRA.

One entry per CDR3 protein results from TCRdb running MiXCR on the 5' RACE reads. The profile shows about 450,000 distinct CDR3 sequences, more than 20% of them singletons. Ten or more counts support this clonotype. The antigen remains unidentified. The CDR3 is 13 residues long. The V gene lost 0 bases and the J gene lost 4 bases, with 4 bases spanning the gap. This clonotype was obtained from an adult woman who had mild COVID-19 (a few samples of this study predate the infection). Cell type and time point are not known. The V and J genes are TRBV12-3 or TRBV12-4 and TRBJ1-5; D is undetermined. The sequenced material came from PBMCs or a T cell subset sorted from them (not recorded which). In nucleotides, the CDR3 is TGTGCCAGCAGTTTAGCAGGGAATCAGCCCCAGCATTTT. This sequence encodes CASSLAGNQPQHF.